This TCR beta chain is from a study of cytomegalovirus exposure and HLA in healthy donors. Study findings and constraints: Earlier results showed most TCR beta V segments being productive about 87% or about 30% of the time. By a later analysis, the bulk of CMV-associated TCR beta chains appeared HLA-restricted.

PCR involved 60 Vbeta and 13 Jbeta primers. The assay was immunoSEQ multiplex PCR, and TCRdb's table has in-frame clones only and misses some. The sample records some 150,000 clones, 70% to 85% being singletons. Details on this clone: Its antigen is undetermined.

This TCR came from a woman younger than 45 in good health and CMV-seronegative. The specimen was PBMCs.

Here the CDR3 reads CASSQVQGYEQYF. The CDR3 region has the DNA TGCGCCAGCAGCCAAGTCCAGGGCTACGAGCAGTACTTC. This chain joins TRBV4-3 and TRBJ2-7; D may be TRBD1 (5 bases). Germline CDR1 and CDR2: LGHNA and YSLEER. CDR3 length: 13 residues. V dropped 1 base and J dropped 3 bases, with 7 bases sitting between them.